What follows is one TCR beta chain and its context. These data come from a study of OX40 agonist ivuxolimab in advanced cancers. Here immunoSEQ multiplex PCR was the method, and the copy in TCRdb shows in-frame clones only, minus some. The sample includes some 72,000 clones, 92% of them seen just once. The length of the CDR3 is 14 residues. V was clipped by 3 bases and J by 2 bases, with 11 bases between them. Germline CDR1 and CDR2: SGDLS and YYNGEE. This clonotype was sampled from an adult with an advanced solid tumor such as melanoma, head and neck, liver or kidney cancer. The chain recombines TRBV9 with TRBJ1-2, with D uncertain. The sample was CD4+ or CD8+ T cells sorted from blood, taken in a trial of the OX40 agonist ivuxolimab. DNA of the CDR3: TGTGCCAGCAGCGGTTCCCTGGGGAACTATGGCTACACCTTC. Residues: CASSGSLGNYGYTF.